This entry lists 2 T cell receptor beta chains sequenced from one sample in a study of blood T cell repertoires in COVID-19. This table comes from immunoSEQ multiplex PCR, and its TCRdb copy is limited to in-frame clones, with some not included. Of a few hundred thousand clones in the sample, 88% were seen once. The sequenced material came from PBMCs or T cells enriched from blood (not recorded which). These receptors were obtained from a woman aged 40 to 49 who had been exposed to COVID-19.

The gene calls are TRBV5-1 and TRBJ2-5; D perhaps matches TRBD2 (5 bases). This CDR3 is 13 amino acids long. V lost 0 bases, J lost 4 bases, and 7 bases lay in between. Germline CDR1 and CDR2: SGHRS and YFSETQ. The CDR3 nucleotides are TGCGCCAGCAGCTTGGGTGGGAGAGAGACCCAGTACTTC. Its translation: CASSLGGRETQYF.

The chain employs TRBV20-1 and TRBJ2-1; 9 bases match TRBD2. The junction had 9 bases not matched to a gene; V was cut back by 3 bases and J by 9 bases. The germline V gene encodes CDR1 DFQATT and CDR2 SNEGSKA (reference sequence). The CDR3 extends over 14 amino acids. CDR3 bases: TGCAGTGCTAGTAGGCCTAGCGGGAATGTTGAGCAGTTCTTC. Translation gives CSASRPSGNVEQFF.